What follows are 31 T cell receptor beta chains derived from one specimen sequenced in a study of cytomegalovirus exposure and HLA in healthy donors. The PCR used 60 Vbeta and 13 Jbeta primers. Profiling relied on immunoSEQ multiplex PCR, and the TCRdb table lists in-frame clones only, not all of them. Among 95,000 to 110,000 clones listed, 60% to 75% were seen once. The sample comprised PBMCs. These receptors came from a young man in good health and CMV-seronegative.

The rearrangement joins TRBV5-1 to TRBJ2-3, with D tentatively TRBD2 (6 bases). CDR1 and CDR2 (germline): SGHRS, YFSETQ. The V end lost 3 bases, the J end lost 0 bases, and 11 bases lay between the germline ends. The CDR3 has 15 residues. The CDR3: CASSWEARSTDTQYF. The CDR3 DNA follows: TGCGCCAGCAGCTGGGAGGCACGGAGCACAGATACGCAGTATTTT. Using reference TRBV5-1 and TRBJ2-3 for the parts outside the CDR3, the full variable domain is KAGVTQTPRYLIKTRGQQVTLSCSPISGHRSVSWYQQTPGQGLQFLFEYFSETQRNKGNFPGRFSGRQFSNSRSEMNVSTLELGDSALYLCASSWEARSTDTQYFGPGTRLTVL.

The CDR3 DNA follows: TGTGCCAGCAGTTTAAGGGGGACAGGGCTTTCCGGCATTCAGTACTTC. It is translated as CASSLRGTGLSGIQYF. The V call is TRBV28, the J call TRBJ2-4; 9 bases are a match to TRBD1. This CDR3 is built from 16 residues. CDR1 is MDHEN and CDR2 is SYDVKM in the germline V gene. Trimming cost V 2 bases and J 9 bases; bases outside gene matches: 11.

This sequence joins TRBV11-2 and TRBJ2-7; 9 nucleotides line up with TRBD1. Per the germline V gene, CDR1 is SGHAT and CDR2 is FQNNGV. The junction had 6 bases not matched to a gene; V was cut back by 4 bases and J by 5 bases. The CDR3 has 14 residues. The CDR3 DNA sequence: TGTGCCAGCAGCTATGCGGGACAGGGAAACGAGCAGTACTTC. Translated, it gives CASSYAGQGNEQYF.

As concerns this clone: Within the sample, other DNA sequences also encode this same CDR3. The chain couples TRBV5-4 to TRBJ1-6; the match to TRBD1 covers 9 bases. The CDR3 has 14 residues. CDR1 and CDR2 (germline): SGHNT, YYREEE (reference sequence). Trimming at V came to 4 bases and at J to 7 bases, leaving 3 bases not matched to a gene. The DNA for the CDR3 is TGTGCCAGCAGCCTCGACAGGGGGAATTCACCCCTCCACTTT. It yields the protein CASSLDRGNSPLHF. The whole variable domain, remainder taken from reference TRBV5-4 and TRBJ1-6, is ETGVTQSPTHLIKTRGQQVTLRCSSQSGHNTVSWYQQALGQGPQFIFQYYREEENGRGNFPPRFSGLQFPNYSSELNVNALELDDSALYLCASSLDRGNSPLHFGNGTRLTVT.

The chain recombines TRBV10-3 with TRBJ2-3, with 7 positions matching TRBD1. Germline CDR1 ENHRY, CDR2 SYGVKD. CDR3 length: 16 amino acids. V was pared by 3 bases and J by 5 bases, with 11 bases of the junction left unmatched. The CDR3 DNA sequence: TGTGCCATCAGTGATCTCGACAGGGAACTTGAAGATACGCAGTATTTT. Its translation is CAISDLDRELEDTQYF.

In DNA form, the CDR3 reads TGTGCCAGCAGTTCTAGCGGGACCTCCTACGAGCAGTACTTC. Its translation: CASSSSGTSYEQYF. V and J are TRBV6-1 and TRBJ2-7; TRBD2 matches 9 bases. With V trimmed by 5 bases and J by 0 bases, 2 bases remained unmatched. CDR1 and CDR2 from the germline V gene are MNHNS and SASEGT. This CDR3 region has 14 residues.

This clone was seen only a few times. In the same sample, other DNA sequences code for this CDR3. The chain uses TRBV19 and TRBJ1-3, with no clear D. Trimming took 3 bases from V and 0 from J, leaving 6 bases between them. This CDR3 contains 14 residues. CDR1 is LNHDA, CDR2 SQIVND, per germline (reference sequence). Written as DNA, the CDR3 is TGTGCCAGTAGTATGGCAGGCTCTGGAAACACCATATATTTT. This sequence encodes CASSMAGSGNTIYF.

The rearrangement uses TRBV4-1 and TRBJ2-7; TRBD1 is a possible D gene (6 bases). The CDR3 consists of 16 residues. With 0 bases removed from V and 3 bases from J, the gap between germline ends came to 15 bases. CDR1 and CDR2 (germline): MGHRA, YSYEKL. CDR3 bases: TGCGCCAGCAGCCAAGAACCAACAGGGCTGGTCTACGAGCAGTACTTC. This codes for CASSQEPTGLVYEQYF.

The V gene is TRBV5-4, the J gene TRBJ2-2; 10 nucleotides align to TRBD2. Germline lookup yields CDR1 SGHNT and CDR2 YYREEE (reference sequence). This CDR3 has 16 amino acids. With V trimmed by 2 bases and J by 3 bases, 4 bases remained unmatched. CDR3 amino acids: CASSFGLAAHTGELFF. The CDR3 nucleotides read TGTGCCAGCAGCTTCGGACTAGCGGCTCACACCGGGGAGCTGTTTTTT.

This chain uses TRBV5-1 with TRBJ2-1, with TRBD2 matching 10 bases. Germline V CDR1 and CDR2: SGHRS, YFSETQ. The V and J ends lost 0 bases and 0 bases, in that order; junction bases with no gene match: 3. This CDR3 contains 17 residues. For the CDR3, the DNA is TGCGCCAGCAGCTTGGAGGCTAGCGGGAGCTCCTACAATGAGCAGTTCTTC. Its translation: CASSLEASGSSYNEQFF. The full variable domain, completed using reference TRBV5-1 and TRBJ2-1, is KAGVTQTPRYLIKTRGQQVTLSCSPISGHRSVSWYQQTPGQGLQFLFEYFSETQRNKGNFPGRFSGRQFSNSRSEMNVSTLELGDSALYLCASSLEASGSSYNEQFFGPGTRLTVL.

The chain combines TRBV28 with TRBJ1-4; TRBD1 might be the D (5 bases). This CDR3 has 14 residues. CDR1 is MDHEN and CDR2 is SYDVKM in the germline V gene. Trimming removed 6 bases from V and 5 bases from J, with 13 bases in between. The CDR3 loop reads CASSPGGGNEKLFF. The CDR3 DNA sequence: TGTGCCAGCAGCCCCGGGGGGGGGAATGAAAAACTGTTTTTT.

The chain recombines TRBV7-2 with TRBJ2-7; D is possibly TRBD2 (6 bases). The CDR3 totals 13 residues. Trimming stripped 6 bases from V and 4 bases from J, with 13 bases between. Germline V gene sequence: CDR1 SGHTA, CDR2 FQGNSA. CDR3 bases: TGTGCCAGCAGAGACAGACTAGAATACGAGCAGTACTTC. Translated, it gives CASRDRLEYEQYF.

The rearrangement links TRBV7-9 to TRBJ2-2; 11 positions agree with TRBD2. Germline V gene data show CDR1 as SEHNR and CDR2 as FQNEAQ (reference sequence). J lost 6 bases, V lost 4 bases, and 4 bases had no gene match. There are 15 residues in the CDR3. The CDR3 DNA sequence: TGTGCCAGCAGCTCTGGGACTAGCGGCCCCGGGGAGCTGTTTTTT. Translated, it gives CASSSGTSGPGELFF.

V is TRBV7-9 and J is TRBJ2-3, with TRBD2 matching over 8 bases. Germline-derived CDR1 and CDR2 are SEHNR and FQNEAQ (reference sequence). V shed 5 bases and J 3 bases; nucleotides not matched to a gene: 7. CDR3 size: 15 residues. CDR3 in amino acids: CASSHAGGRTDTQYF. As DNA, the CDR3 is TGTGCCAGCAGCCATGCGGGGGGTCGGACAGATACGCAGTATTTT.

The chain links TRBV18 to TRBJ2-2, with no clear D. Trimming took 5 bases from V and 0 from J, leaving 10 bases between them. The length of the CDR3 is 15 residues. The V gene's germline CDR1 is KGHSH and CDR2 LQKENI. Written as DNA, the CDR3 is TGTGCCAGCTCATCCTCCCTCGCGAACACCGGGGAGCTGTTTTTT. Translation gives CASSSSLANTGELFF.

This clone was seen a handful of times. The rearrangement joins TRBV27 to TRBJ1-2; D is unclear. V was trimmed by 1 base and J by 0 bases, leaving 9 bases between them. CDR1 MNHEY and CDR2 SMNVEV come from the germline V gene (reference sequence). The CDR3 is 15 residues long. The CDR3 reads CASSLYAEPNYGYTF. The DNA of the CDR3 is TGTGCCAGCAGTTTATATGCGGAGCCTAACTATGGCTACACCTTC.

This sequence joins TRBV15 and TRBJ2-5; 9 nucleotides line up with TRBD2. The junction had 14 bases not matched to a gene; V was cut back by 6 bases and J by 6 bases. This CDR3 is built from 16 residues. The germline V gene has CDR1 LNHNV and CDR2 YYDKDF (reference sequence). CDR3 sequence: CATSLAGAASGKTQYF. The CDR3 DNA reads TGTGCCACCAGTTTAGCGGGGGCGGCCTCGGGGAAGACCCAGTACTTC.

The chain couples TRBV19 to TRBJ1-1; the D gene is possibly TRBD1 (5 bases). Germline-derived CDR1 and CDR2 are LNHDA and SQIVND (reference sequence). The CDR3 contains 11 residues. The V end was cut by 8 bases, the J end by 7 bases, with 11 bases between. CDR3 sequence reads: CASFLQGEAFF. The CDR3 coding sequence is TGTGCCAGTTTCCTTCAGGGTGAAGCTTTCTTT.

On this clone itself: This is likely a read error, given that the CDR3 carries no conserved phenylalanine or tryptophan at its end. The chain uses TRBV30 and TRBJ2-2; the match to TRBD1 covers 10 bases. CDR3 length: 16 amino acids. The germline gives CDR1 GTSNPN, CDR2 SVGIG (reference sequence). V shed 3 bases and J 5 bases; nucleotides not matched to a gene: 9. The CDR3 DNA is TGTGCCTGGAGGAAGAGACAGGGGGCATCAACCGGGGAGCTGTTTGTT. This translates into CAWRKRQGASTGELFV.

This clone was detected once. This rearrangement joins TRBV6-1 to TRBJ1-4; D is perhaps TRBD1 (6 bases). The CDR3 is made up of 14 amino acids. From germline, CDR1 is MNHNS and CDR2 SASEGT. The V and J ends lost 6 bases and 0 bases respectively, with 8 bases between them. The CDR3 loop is CASRTGPTNEKLFF. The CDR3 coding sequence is TGTGCCAGCAGAACAGGGCCAACTAATGAAAAACTGTTTTTT.

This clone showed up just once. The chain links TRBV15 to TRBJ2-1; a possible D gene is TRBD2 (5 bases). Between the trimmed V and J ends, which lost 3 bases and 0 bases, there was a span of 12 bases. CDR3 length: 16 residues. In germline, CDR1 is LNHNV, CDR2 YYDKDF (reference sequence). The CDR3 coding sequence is TGTGCCACCAGCAGCCCCGTTGGGAGCTCCTACAATGAGCAGTTCTTC. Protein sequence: CATSSPVGSSYNEQFF.

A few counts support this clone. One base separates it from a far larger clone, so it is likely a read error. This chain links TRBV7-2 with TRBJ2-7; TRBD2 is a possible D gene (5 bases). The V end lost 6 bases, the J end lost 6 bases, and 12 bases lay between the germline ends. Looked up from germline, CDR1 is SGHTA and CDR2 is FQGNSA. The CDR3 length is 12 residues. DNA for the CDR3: TGTGCCAGCAGTGGTAGGGAGAGCGAGCAGTACTTC. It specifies CASSGRESEQYF.

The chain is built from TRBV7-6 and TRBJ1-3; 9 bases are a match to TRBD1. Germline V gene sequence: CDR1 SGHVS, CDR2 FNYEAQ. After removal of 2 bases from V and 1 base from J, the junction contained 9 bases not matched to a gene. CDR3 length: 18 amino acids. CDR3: CASSLSTGTGFSGNTIYF. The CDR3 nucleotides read TGTGCCAGCAGCTTATCAACCGGGACAGGGTTTTCTGGAAACACCATATATTTT.

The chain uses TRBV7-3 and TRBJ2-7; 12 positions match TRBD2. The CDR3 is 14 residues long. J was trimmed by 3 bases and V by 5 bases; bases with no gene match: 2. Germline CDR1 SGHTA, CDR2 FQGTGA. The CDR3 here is CASSPTSGSYEQYF. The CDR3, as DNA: TGTGCCAGCAGCCCGACTAGCGGGAGCTACGAGCAGTACTTC.

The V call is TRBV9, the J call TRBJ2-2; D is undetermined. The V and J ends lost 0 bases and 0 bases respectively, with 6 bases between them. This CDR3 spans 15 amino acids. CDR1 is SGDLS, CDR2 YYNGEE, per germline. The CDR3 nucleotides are TGTGCCAGCAGCGTAGACAACGCGAACACCGGGGAGCTGTTTTTT. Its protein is CASSVDNANTGELFF.

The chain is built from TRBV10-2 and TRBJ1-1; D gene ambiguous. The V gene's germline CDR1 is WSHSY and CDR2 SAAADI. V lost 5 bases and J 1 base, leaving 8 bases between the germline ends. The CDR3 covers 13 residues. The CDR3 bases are TGCGCCAGCAGTCCCTCCGGGAACACTGAAGCTTTCTTT. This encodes CASSPSGNTEAFF.

The CDR3 DNA follows: TGCGCCAGCAGCTCCGGGACAACGACGTTTGAAGCTTTCTTT. It encodes CASSSGTTTFEAFF. The chain joins TRBV5-1 to TRBJ1-1; the D gene is possibly TRBD1 (6 bases). The CDR3 contains 14 residues. Trimming removed 3 bases from V and 7 bases from J, with 16 bases in between. The germline gives CDR1 SGHRS, CDR2 YFSETQ.

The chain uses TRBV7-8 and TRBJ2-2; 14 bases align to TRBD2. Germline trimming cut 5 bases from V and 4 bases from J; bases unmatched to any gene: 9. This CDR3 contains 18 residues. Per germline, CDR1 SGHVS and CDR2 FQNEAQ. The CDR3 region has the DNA TGTGCCAGCAGCCCCCGACTAGCGGGGGGGCCCGGCACCGGGGAGCTGTTTTTT. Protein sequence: CASSPRLAGGPGTGELFF.

The chain's CDR3 is CASSGFATNEKLFF. CDR3 in DNA: TGTGCCTCATCAGGGTTTGCAACTAATGAAAAACTGTTTTTT. The genes are TRBV30 and TRBJ1-4; weak D call: TRBD1 (5 bases). This CDR3 contains 14 residues. Germline lookup yields CDR1 GTSNPN and CDR2 SVGIG (reference sequence). The V gene lost 7 bases and the J gene lost 0 bases, with 12 bases spanning the gap.

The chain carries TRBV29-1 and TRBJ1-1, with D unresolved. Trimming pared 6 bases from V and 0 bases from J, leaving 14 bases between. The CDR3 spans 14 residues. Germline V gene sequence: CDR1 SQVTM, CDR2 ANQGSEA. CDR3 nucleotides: TGCAGCGTGGCCCCCCGGGGAGTGAACACTGAAGCTTTCTTT. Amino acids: CSVAPRGVNTEAFF.

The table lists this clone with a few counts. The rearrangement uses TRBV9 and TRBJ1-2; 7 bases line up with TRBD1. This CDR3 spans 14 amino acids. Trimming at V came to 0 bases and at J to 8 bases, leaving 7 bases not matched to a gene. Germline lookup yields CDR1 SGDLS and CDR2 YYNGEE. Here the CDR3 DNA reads TGTGCCAGCAGCGTAGCAGGGGGAGGTCGGGGCTACACCTTC. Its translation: CASSVAGGGRGYTF.